This T cell receptor (beta chain) was captured in a study of T cell responses to AZD1222 COVID-19 vaccine. Repertoires were generated with immunoSEQ multiplex PCR, while TCRdb's copy carries only in-frame clones and drops some. The sample shows 150,000 to 200,000 clones, about 91% of them seen only once. Points from the study as a whole: Clonal diversity was possibly underestimated, and white British individuals and females predominated among donors.

Trimming cost V 5 bases and J 0 bases, with 13 bases left between them. CDR1 and CDR2 from the germline V gene are MDHEN and SYDVKM. CDR3 length: 15 residues. As for this clone: Its cognate antigen is unknown.

V gene TRBV28 combines with J gene TRBJ1-1; D not resolved. This TCR was recovered from an adult in good health. Sequenced material: peripheral blood, taken on day 0 of AZD1222 vaccination. The DNA for the CDR3 is TGTGCCAGCAGTCCGCCGAGAGGTGTGAACACTGAAGCTTTCTTT. It is translated as CASSPPRGVNTEAFF.